This TCR beta chain was found in a study of blood T cell repertoires in COVID-19. Across the whole study: From the United States, Italy and Spain came samples of acute and convalescent COVID-19. In each case, the material was cDNA or gDNA derived from T cells, B-cell-depleted T cells, or PBMCs.

Authors' analysis steps: Estimates of nucleated cell counts were drawn from the amplification of reference gene primers. Sequencing used immunoSEQ multiplex PCR; TCRdb keeps in-frame clones, though not all of them. V and J calls and clone size are as listed in that table; D and trimming were resolved from the DNA. This repertoire shows roughly 200,000 clones, around 87% found once; its top ten account for 3% to 3.5%. This clone was seen just once. The germline gives CDR1 MGHRA, CDR2 YSYEKL. With 0 bases removed from V and 4 bases from J, the gap between germline ends came to 13 bases. This CDR3 contains 15 residues.

The receptor comes from a man aged 55 to 69 with acute or convalescent COVID-19. Sequencing was done on a sample of peripheral blood. This rearrangement joins TRBV4-1 to TRBJ2-7, with D tentatively TRBD1 (5 bases). The CDR3 DNA reads as TGCGCCAGCAGCCAAGATCGGCAGGGCGTTTACGAGCAGTACTTC. Translation: CASSQDRQGVYEQYF.